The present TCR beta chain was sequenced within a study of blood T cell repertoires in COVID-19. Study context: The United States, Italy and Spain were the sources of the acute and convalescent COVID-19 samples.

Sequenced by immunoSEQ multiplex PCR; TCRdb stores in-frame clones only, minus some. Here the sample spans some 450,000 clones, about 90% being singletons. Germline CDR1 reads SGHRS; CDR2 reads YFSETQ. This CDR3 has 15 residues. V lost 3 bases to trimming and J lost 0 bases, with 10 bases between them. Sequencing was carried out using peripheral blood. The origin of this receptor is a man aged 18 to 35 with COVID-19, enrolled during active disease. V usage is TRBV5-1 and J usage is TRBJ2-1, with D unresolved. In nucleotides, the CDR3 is TGCGCCAGCAGCTCGGCGGTTAGCTCCTACAATGAGCAGTTCTTC. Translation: CASSSAVSSYNEQFF.